What follows are 29 T cell receptor beta chains derived from one specimen sequenced in a study of cytomegalovirus exposure and HLA in healthy donors. PCR involved 60 Vbeta and 13 Jbeta primers. Data came from immunoSEQ multiplex PCR; TCRdb stores just in-frame clones and leaves some out. The table includes roughly 180,000 clones, 75% detected once. The sample taken for sequencing was PBMCs. These receptors all come from a woman between 40 and 55 years old in good health and CMV-seropositive.

The rearrangement joins TRBV9 to TRBJ2-7; 7 bases align to TRBD2. This CDR3 is built from 15 residues. Germline assignment: CDR1 SGDLS and CDR2 YYNGEE. Germline trimming cut 2 bases from V and 0 bases from J; bases unmatched to any gene: 5. The CDR3 DNA is TGTGCCAGCAGCGTCGATAGCGGGCTCTCCTACGAGCAGTACTTC. This encodes CASSVDSGLSYEQYF.

This clone has a single count. The chain joins TRBV2 to TRBJ2-7; D is uncertain. CDR3 length: 14 amino acids. V lost 4 bases and J lost 6, with 16 bases in between. Looked up from germline, CDR1 is SNHLY and CDR2 is FYNNEI. CDR3: CASSVGYEAGEQYF. The DNA for the CDR3 is TGTGCCAGCAGTGTAGGCTACGAGGCTGGCGAGCAGTACTTC.

The J gene is TRBJ2-2, the V gene TRBV19; TRBD2 matches at 12 bases. CDR1 and CDR2 from the germline V gene are LNHDA and SQIVND (reference sequence). This CDR3 spans 16 amino acids. Unmatched junction bases numbered 8, after V lost 7 bases and J lost 5 bases. The CDR3 bases are TGTGCCAGTACCACTAGCGGGAGGAAGCTTACCGGGGAGCTGTTTTTT. Translation gives CASTTSGRKLTGELFF.

The chain is built from TRBV28 and TRBJ2-5, with D maybe TRBD1 (6 bases). The CDR3 is 15 amino acids. Between the trimmed V and J ends, which lost 2 bases and 2 bases, there was a span of 12 bases. The germline V gene has CDR1 MDHEN and CDR2 SYDVKM. As DNA, the CDR3 is TGTGCCAGCAGTTTAGAGACAGGCTTACAAGAGACCCAGTACTTC. Translation gives CASSLETGLQETQYF. The full variable domain, its missing parts supplied by reference TRBV28 and TRBJ2-5, is DVKVTQSSRYLVKRTGEKVFLECVQDMDHENMFWYRQDPGLGLRLIYFSYDVKMKEKGDIPEGYSVSREKKERFSLILESASTNQTSMYLCASSLETGLQETQYFGPGTRLLVL.

The chain has TRBV6-5 and TRBJ1-4; maybe TRBD1 (6 bases). This CDR3 contains 14 residues. V lost 2 bases and J lost 6, with 10 bases in between. Germline assignment: CDR1 MNHEY and CDR2 SVGAGI. CDR3 DNA: TGTGCCAGCAGTTACGGGTCAGGGGATGAAAAACTGTTTTTT. Residues: CASSYGSGDEKLFF.

The chain joins TRBV5-1 to TRBJ1-1; D is perhaps TRBD1 (6 bases). The germline V gene has CDR1 SGHRS and CDR2 YFSETQ. Trimming removed 4 bases at V and 6 bases at J, with 16 bases between. CDR3 length equals 14 residues. The CDR3 sequence is CASSKGGGEAEAFF. The DNA for the CDR3 is TGCGCCAGCAGCAAGGGAGGGGGGGAAGCTGAAGCTTTCTTT.

The chain links TRBV19 to TRBJ1-4; 8 bases are shared with TRBD1. The V gene's germline CDR1 is LNHDA and CDR2 SQIVND (reference sequence). The length of the CDR3 is 13 residues. After removal of 8 bases from V and 7 bases from J, the junction contained 6 bases not matched to a gene. The CDR3 loop is CASPSGGGEKLFF. CDR3 DNA sequence: TGTGCCAGTCCGTCAGGGGGCGGTGAAAAACTGTTTTTT.

This chain uses TRBV6-1 with TRBJ2-7, with D possibly matching TRBD1 (7 bases). This CDR3 is 14 amino acids long. V was shortened by 2 bases and J by 6 bases, with 14 bases between the two germline ends. Germline-derived CDR1 and CDR2 are MNHNS and SASEGT. The CDR3 nucleotides read TGTGCCAGCAGTGAACTCAGGGGGGACGGCGAGCAGTACTTC. It is translated as CASSELRGDGEQYF.

This clone has just a few counts. This chain uses TRBV19 with TRBJ1-1; maybe TRBD1 (5 bases). Germline CDR1 reads LNHDA; CDR2 reads SQIVND (reference sequence). V was shortened by 5 bases and J by 1 base, with 11 bases between the two germline ends. This CDR3 region has 14 residues. The CDR3 reads CASSLQGGNTEAFF. The DNA for the CDR3 is TGTGCCAGTAGTCTCCAGGGCGGGAACACTGAAGCTTTCTTT. Filled out from reference TRBV19 and TRBJ1-1, the complete variable domain reads DGGITQSPKYLFRKEGQNVTLSCEQNLNHDAMYWYRQDPGQGLRLIYYSQIVNDFQKGDIAEGYSVSREKKESFPLTVTSAQKNPTAFYLCASSLQGGNTEAFFGQGTRLTVV.

This clone was counted only a few times. The chain uses TRBV13 and TRBJ1-2, with 12 bases matching TRBD1. Germline lookup yields CDR1 PRHDT and CDR2 FYEKMQ (reference sequence). With V trimmed by 5 bases and J by 4 bases, 5 bases remained unmatched. The CDR3 runs 15 residues. The CDR3 DNA is TGTGCCAGCAGCACCGGGACAGGGGGCTTCTATGGCTACACCTTC. It yields the protein CASSTGTGGFYGYTF.

The V call is TRBV30, the J call TRBJ1-4; D may be TRBD1 (6 bases). Looked up from germline, CDR1 is GTSNPN and CDR2 is SVGIG (reference sequence). The V gene lost 7 bases and the J gene lost 5 bases, with 23 bases spanning the gap. This CDR3 contains 16 residues. The CDR3 nucleotides read TGTGCCTTGTCCAGGGGCACTGATCTTCCAAATGAAAAACTGTTTTTT. Translated: CALSRGTDLPNEKLFF.

This clone has a handful of counts. The chain links TRBV7-9 to TRBJ2-5; possibly TRBD2 for D (7 bases). The CDR3 totals 14 residues. Trimming pared 6 bases from V and 5 bases from J, leaving 16 bases between. Germline CDR1 SEHNR, CDR2 FQNEAQ (reference sequence). DNA of the CDR3: TGTGCCAGCAGTCCCCGGGGAGGGGGTGAGACCCAGTACTTC. Encoded protein: CASSPRGGGETQYF.

The table lists this clone with a few counts. V gene TRBV7-2 combines with J gene TRBJ2-1, with 14 bases aligning to TRBD2. V lost 5 bases to trimming and J lost 8 bases; unmatched junction nucleotides: 2. This CDR3 is built from 14 residues. In germline, CDR1 is SGHTA, CDR2 FQGNSA. The CDR3 nucleotides are TGTGCCAGCAGCACGGGACTAGCGGGAGATGAGCAGTTCTTC. Its protein product is CASSTGLAGDEQFF.

The sample holds one count of this clone. The chain couples TRBV11-3 to TRBJ2-1, with 8 bases lining up with TRBD1. Germline V gives CDR1 SGHNT, CDR2 YENEEA. Losses at the gene ends were 5 bases for V and 15 bases for J; bases not matched to a gene: 12. This CDR3 has 13 residues. The CDR3 DNA is TGTGCCAGCAGCATCCACGGGACAGGAAGCGCGTTCTTC. Residues: CASSIHGTGSAFF. Looking up the rest from reference TRBV11-3 and TRBJ2-1 gives the full variable domain: EAGVVQSPRYKIIEKKQPVAFWCNPISGHNTLYWYLQNLGQGPELLIRYENEEAVDDSQLPKDRFSAERLKGVDSTLKIQPAELGDSAVYLCASSIHGTGSAFFGPGTRLTVL.

V and J are TRBV10-3 and TRBJ2-5; 7 nucleotides match TRBD2. J gave up 3 bases and V 6 bases, and 4 bases lay outside the gene matches. The germline V gene encodes CDR1 ENHRY and CDR2 SYGVKD. CDR3 length: 13 residues. The CDR3 DNA sequence: TGTGCCATCAGAGAAGGACTAGAAGAGACCCAGTACTTC. Its translation is CAIREGLEETQYF.

V and J are TRBV25-1 and TRBJ2-5; 8 bases match TRBD2. Germline V gene lookup returns CDR1 MGHDK and CDR2 SYGVNS. Trimming took 6 bases from V and 5 from J; bases not matched to a gene: 8. The CDR3 is made up of 14 amino acids. DNA of the CDR3: TGTGCCAGCAGGCCCAGCGGGAGTTTGGAGACCCAGTACTTC. This sequence encodes CASRPSGSLETQYF.

CDR3 DNA sequence: TGTGCCAGCAGAGGTTCCATCCTGAGCGGCTACGAGCAGTACTTC. Translating gives CASRGSILSGYEQYF. The chain carries TRBV6-1 and TRBJ2-7, with D perhaps TRBD2 (5 bases). The germline V gene has CDR1 MNHNS and CDR2 SASEGT. V lost 6 bases to trimming and J lost 3 bases, with 18 bases between them. The CDR3 spans 15 residues.

The CDR3, as DNA: TGTGCCAGCAGCTTAGACCCAGCGGGGCACACAGATACGCAGTATTTT. This sequence encodes CASSLDPAGHTDTQYF. The rearrangement joins TRBV7-6 to TRBJ2-3; 7 bases are shared with TRBD2. J gave up 2 bases and V 1 base, and 6 bases lay outside the gene matches. From germline, CDR1 is SGHVS and CDR2 FNYEAQ. The CDR3 totals 16 residues.

This clone appeared a few times. The rearrangement links TRBV4-1 to TRBJ2-3, with D possibly TRBD1 on 6 matching bases. Germline loops: CDR1 MGHRA, CDR2 YSYEKL. This CDR3 has 15 residues. Between the trimmed V and J ends, which lost 5 bases and 5 bases, there was a span of 17 bases. The CDR3 nucleotides read TGCGCCAGCAGCGATCGACGTACAGGGATAGATACGCAGTATTTT. It specifies CASSDRRTGIDTQYF.

V usage is TRBV6-1 and J usage is TRBJ2-7; no reliable D call. The CDR3 sequence is 15 residues long. V shed 4 bases and J shed 2 bases, with 15 bases lying between them. The germline V gene has CDR1 MNHNS and CDR2 SASEGT. CDR3 loop: CASSGGLWKAYEQYF. The CDR3 DNA reads as TGTGCCAGCAGTGGAGGCTTATGGAAGGCCTACGAGCAGTACTTC.

The CDR3 loop reads CASNPRDTYNEQFF. The CDR3 nucleotides are TGTGCCAGCAACCCCCGGGACACCTACAATGAGCAGTTCTTC. This chain joins TRBV2 and TRBJ2-1, with D possibly matching TRBD1 (6 bases). V shed 7 bases and J shed 2 bases, with 12 bases lying between them. This CDR3 comprises 14 residues. Germline lookup yields CDR1 SNHLY and CDR2 FYNNEI.

The sample holds one count of this clone. The rearrangement uses TRBV10-3 and TRBJ1-5; 11 bases map to TRBD1. In germline, CDR1 is ENHRY, CDR2 SYGVKD. With V trimmed by 10 bases and J by 5 bases, 4 bases remained unmatched. This CDR3 is built from 13 residues. The CDR3 loop reads CASWTGGDQPQHF. The CDR3 nucleotides read TGTGCCAGCTGGACAGGGGGCGATCAGCCCCAGCATTTT.

The gene calls are TRBV7-9 and TRBJ2-2; possible D gene TRBD2, 6 bases. Germline V gene sequence: CDR1 SEHNR, CDR2 FQNEAQ (reference sequence). This CDR3 has 16 residues. Trimming left V 0 bases short and J 8 bases short, with 16 bases between. The CDR3 DNA sequence: TGTGCCAGCAGCTTAGCTCTCGGGGGAGATACGGGGGAGCTGTTTTTT. It yields the protein CASSLALGGDTGELFF. Using reference TRBV7-9 and TRBJ2-2 for the parts outside the CDR3, the full variable domain is DTGVSQNPRHKITKRGQNVTFRCDPISEHNRLYWYRQTLGQGPEFLTYFQNEAQLEKSRLLSDRFSAERPKGSFSTLEIQRTEQGDSAMYLCASSLALGGDTGELFFGEGSRLTVL.

This clone was picked up a small number of times. This rearrangement joins TRBV5-4 to TRBJ1-1, with TRBD1 identical over 7 bases. Looked up from germline, CDR1 is SGHNT and CDR2 is YYREEE (reference sequence). The CDR3 is 13 amino acids. V shed 3 bases and J 1 base; nucleotides not matched to a gene: 0. The CDR3, as DNA: TGTGCCAGCAGCTGGGACAGGAACACTGAAGCTTTCTTT. Translating it yields CASSWDRNTEAFF.

The chain carries TRBV7-2 and TRBJ2-1; the D is unclear. This CDR3 has 11 residues. With 5 bases removed from V and 4 bases from J, the gap between germline ends came to 3 bases. Germline CDR1 reads SGHTA; CDR2 reads FQGNSA. CDR3 in amino acids: CASSHYNEQFF. In DNA, the CDR3 is TGTGCCAGCAGCCATTACAATGAGCAGTTCTTC.

This chain joins TRBV28 and TRBJ2-1; TRBD2 aligns across 10 bases. From germline, CDR1 is MDHEN and CDR2 SYDVKM. The CDR3 totals 15 residues. V shed 6 bases and J 9 bases; nucleotides not matched to a gene: 11. In DNA form, the CDR3 reads TGTGCCAGCAGCGTGCACGGGACTAGCGTCGGTGAGCAGTTCTTC. It codes for CASSVHGTSVGEQFF.

CDR3 residues: CSTQGGPWGYTF. The CDR3 DNA reads as TGCAGCACCCAGGGGGGCCCCTGGGGCTACACCTTC. The J gene is TRBJ1-2, the V gene TRBV29-1; 7 positions agree with TRBD1. The CDR3 is 12 amino acids. Trimming cost V 8 bases and J 8 bases; bases outside gene matches: 11. Germline values: CDR1 SQVTM, CDR2 ANQGSEA.

The rearrangement uses TRBV7-8 and TRBJ2-5; 10 bases fit TRBD1. The V segment lost 4 bases and the J segment 5 bases; nucleotides outside the gene matches: 10. The germline CDR1 and CDR2 sequences are SGHVS and FQNEAQ. CDR3 length: 16 residues. CDR3 sequence reads: CASSWDRGTIGETQYF. The CDR3 nucleotides are TGTGCCAGCAGCTGGGACAGGGGAACGATAGGGGAGACCCAGTACTTC.

The chain links TRBV5-4 to TRBJ2-5; 8 bases agree with TRBD2. The CDR3 is 17 residues long. The germline gives CDR1 SGHNT, CDR2 YYREEE (reference sequence). J gave up 2 bases and V 4 bases, and 13 bases lay outside the gene matches. CDR3 sequence (DNA): TGTGCCAGCAGCCGGGGGGGGGCTAGCGGAAAGCAAGAGACCCAGTACTTC. The encoded protein is CASSRGGASGKQETQYF.